Listed below are T cell receptor beta chains from one sample, sequenced in a study of PD-1 blockade in classical Hodgkin lymphoma. Clones were sequenced by immunoSEQ multiplex PCR, and TCRdb holds only the in-frame ones, with some missing. The sample has 90,000 to 140,000 clones; roughly nine tenths are singletons. The material was peripheral blood mononuclear cells (PBMCs), obtained before the fourth cycle of nivolumab. The receptors here all came from a human donor with classical Hodgkin lymphoma. CDR3s leave out the opening cysteine and the closing phenylalanine or tryptophan.

CDR3	V	J
ASQPGRVEGYT	TRBV28	TRBJ1-2
ASSHLGRAVIDEQF	TRBV4-1	TRBJ2-1
SVEAQPYTGGISYEQY	TRBV29-1	TRBJ2-7
ARPSGSDIQY	TRBV7-9	TRBJ2-4
ASSEPIYGYT	TRBV2	TRBJ1-2
ASSLDEFSNQPQH	TRBV5-1	TRBJ1-5
ASSHASGGPYEQY	TRBV4-1	TRBJ2-7
ASTRRWGRNIQY	TRBV28	TRBJ2-4
AISESSGAPYEQY	TRBV10-3	TRBJ2-7
ASSSGTPWGYA	TRBV5-1	TRBJ1-2
ASSPGVGSQETQY	TRBV10-1	TRBJ2-5
ASSPRRVGTEAF	TRBV27	TRBJ1-1
ASSLGLALGGNEQF	TRBV7-9	TRBJ2-1
ACTRSLGYT	TRBV30	TRBJ1-2
ASSRLGGSSYEQY	TRBV6-5	TRBJ2-7
ASSQDRVGIYEQY	TRBV4-3	TRBJ2-7
ASSSGGLAGGPDTQY	TRBV5-1	TRBJ2-3
ASRGGAEVDTEAF	TRBV27	TRBJ1-1
ASSQGGDLTYEQY	TRBV4-3	TRBJ2-7
ASSDTGNMNTEAF	TRBV25-1	TRBJ1-1
ASSATGRNEKLF	TRBV9	TRBJ1-4
ASSPGQGTGELF	TRBV18	TRBJ2-2
ASSLAGGPDTEAF	TRBV5-6	TRBJ1-1
ASSLHPKGIQETQY	TRBV27	TRBJ2-5
ASSSGVNEKLF	TRBV7-2	TRBJ1-4
ASSSRGAGGSYEQY	TRBV6-6	TRBJ2-7
ASRIIRTGEGYT	TRBV19	TRBJ1-2
ASSQSPKMIGGNQPQH	TRBV16	TRBJ1-5
ASSFFPGGPNEKLF	TRBV2	TRBJ1-4
ASSLSIIRSGANVLT	TRBV5-4	TRBJ2-6
ASSYGQGAGETQY	TRBV6-5	TRBJ2-5
ASSQDIGYYGYT	TRBV4-1	TRBJ1-2
ASSYGTGVRVGYT	TRBV9	TRBJ1-2
ASSLVATAQETQY	TRBV5-4	TRBJ2-5
ASSLEGFGYT	TRBV11-2	TRBJ1-2
ASSEGLTDEQY	TRBV6-1	TRBJ2-7
ASSISEGTEAF	TRBV19	TRBJ1-1
ASSQVTNLGTQY	TRBV7-9	TRBJ2-3
ASSYGLANTGELF	TRBV6-5	TRBJ2-2
ASSTPWANVLT	TRBV7-2	TRBJ2-6
ASSPREGSNQPQH	TRBV6-4	TRBJ1-5
ASSEGYSGIRWPQF	TRBV6-1	TRBJ2-1
ASSAGPGEGNEQF	TRBV5-6	TRBJ2-1
ASSPWTGNQPQH	TRBV28	TRBJ1-5
SVAKYPRGASGSTDTQY	TRBV29-1	TRBJ2-3
ASSLVGQGAGTGELF	TRBV5-6	TRBJ2-2
ASSIVGGALFRYEQY	TRBV19	TRBJ2-7
ASSIDFLRGTPTTPCPPYNEQF	TRBV19	TRBJ2-1
AISESGIHEQF	TRBV10-3	TRBJ2-1
ASSDRTGGKDTQY	TRBV6-1	TRBJ2-3
ASSLQGRKTQY	TRBV6-5	TRBJ2-5